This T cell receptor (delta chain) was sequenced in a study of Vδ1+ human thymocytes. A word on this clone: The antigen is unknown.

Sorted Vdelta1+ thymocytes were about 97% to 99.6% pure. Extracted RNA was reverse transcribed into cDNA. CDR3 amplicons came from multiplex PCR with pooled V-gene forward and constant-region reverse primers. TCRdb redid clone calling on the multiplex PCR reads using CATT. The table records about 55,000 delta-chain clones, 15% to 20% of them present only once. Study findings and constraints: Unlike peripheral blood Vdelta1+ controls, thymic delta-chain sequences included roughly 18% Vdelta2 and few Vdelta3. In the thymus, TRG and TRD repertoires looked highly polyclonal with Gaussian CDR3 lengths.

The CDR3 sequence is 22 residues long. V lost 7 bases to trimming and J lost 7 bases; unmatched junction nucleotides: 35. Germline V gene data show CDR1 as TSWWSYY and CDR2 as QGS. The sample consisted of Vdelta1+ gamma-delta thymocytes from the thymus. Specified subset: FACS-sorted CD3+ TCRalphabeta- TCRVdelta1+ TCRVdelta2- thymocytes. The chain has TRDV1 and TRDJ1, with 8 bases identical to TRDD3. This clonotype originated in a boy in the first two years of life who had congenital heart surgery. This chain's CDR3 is CALVRSPWPSLLGVAGVGKLIF. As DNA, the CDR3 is TGTGCTCTTGTCCGCTCTCCTTGGCCTTCGCTACTGGGGGTTGCCGGAGTTGGTAAACTCATCTTT.